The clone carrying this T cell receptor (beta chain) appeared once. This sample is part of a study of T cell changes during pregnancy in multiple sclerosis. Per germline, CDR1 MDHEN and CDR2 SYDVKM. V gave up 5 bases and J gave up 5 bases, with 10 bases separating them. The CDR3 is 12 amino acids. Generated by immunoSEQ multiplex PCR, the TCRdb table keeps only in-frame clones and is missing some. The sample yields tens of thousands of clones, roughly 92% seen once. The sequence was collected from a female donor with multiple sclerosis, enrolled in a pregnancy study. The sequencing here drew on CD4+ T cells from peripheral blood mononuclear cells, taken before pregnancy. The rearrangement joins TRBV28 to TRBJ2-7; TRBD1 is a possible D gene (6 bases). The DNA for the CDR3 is TGTGCCAGCAGTCAGGGGTCCCACGAGCAGTACTTC. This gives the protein CASSQGSHEQYF.